The rows below give T cell receptor beta chains drawn from one sample of a study of vaccination and CD4 T cells after COVID-19. From the PCR reads, TCRdb called clonotypes with MiXCR, one entry per CDR3 protein. This repertoire shows about 20,000 distinct CDR3 sequences, 58% found once; its top ten account for around 1.1%. The input for sequencing was CD4+ T cells from blood, taken before SARS-CoV-2 vaccination. The source is a human donor who had recovered from COVID-19. Both conserved end residues are part of each CDR3. The D gene is left open where the match is weak. Expanded clones get a size class; other rows say once, few or many, or leave the size out.

j_call,d_call,clone_size,v_call,cdr3_aa,cdr3_nt
TRBJ2-1,-,once,TRBV20-1,CSATGARSYNEQFF,TGCAGTGCTACAGGGGCTAGGTCCTACAATGAGCAGTTCTTC
TRBJ2-3,TRBD2,few,TRBV2,CASGNGLAGTDTQYF,TGTGCCAGCGGAAACGGACTAGCGGGGACAGATACGCAGTATTTT
TRBJ2-4,-,few,TRBV20-1,CSAPEEIAKNIQYF,TGCAGTGCTCCAGAGGAGATAGCCAAAAACATTCAGTACTTC
TRBJ2-1,-,-,TRBV24-1,CATSEHGLYNEQFF,TGTGCCACCAGTGAACACGGACTGTACAATGAGCAGTTCTTC
TRBJ2-3,TRBD2,-,TRBV20-1,CSARIAGGVLHTQYF,TGCAGTGCTAGAATTGCGGGAGGTGTGCTGCATACGCAGTATTTT
TRBJ2-3,-,once,TRBV18,CASSAGGQDTQYF,TGTGCCAGCTCAGCAGGAGGGCAAGATACGCAGTATTTT
TRBJ2-2,TRBD2,once,TRBV7-3,CASSPSGTSGRHKIANTGELFF,TGTGCCAGCAGCCCCTCCGGGACTAGCGGGAGGCATAAAATTGCGAACACCGGGGAGCTGTTTTTT
TRBJ1-5,TRBD1,-,TRBV6-4,CASSYSRTGVGPQHF,TGTGCCAGCAGTTACTCCCGGACAGGGGTCGGACCCCAGCATTTT
TRBJ1-6,TRBD1,-,TRBV11-2,CASSPGTGRTYNSPLHF,TGTGCCAGCAGCCCCGGGACAGGGAGGACCTATAATTCACCCCTCCACTTT
TRBJ2-5,-,-,TRBV18,CASSTGLATTASQETQYF,TGTGCCAGCTCCACAGGCCTAGCGACTACTGCGAGCCAAGAGACCCAGTACTTC
TRBJ1-1,-,-,TRBV20-1,CSAEGDRVGTEAFF,TGCAGTGCGGAGGGTGATAGGGTGGGGACTGAAGCTTTCTTT
TRBJ1-1,-,-,TRBV30,CAWAKLLGGNTEAFF,TGTGCCTGGGCCAAGTTACTAGGGGGGAACACTGAAGCTTTCTTT
TRBJ2-7,TRBD1,-,TRBV7-2,CASSQNPGTGGAEQYF,TGTGCCAGCAGCCAAAACCCGGGGACAGGGGGGGCCGAGCAGTACTTC
TRBJ2-5,TRBD2,-,TRBV20-1,CSARWLAGGGETQYF,TGCAGTGCTAGATGGCTAGCGGGAGGTGGAGAGACCCAGTACTTC
TRBJ1-2,TRBD1,-,TRBV20-1,CSARGRGQDYGYTF,TGCAGTGCTAGGGGAAGGGGACAGGACTATGGCTACACCTTC
TRBJ1-5,TRBD1,-,TRBV28,CASHPFSTRGNQPQHF,TGTGCCAGCCACCCCTTCTCGACCAGGGGGAATCAGCCCCAGCATTTT
TRBJ1-1,-,few,TRBV6-5,CASSYNRGGTEAFF,TGTGCCAGCAGTTATAATAGGGGGGGCACTGAAGCTTTCTTT
TRBJ1-6,-,-,TRBV2,CASSERTDAFSPLHF,TGTGCCAGCAGTGAGAGGACAGATGCATTTTCACCCCTCCACTTT
TRBJ2-7,TRBD1,-,TRBV19,CASSPMPGQSSYEQYF,TGTGCCAGTAGCCCGATGCCGGGACAGAGCTCCTACGAGCAGTACTTC
TRBJ2-5,TRBD1,-,TRBV7-3,CASSLGTGGRGETQYF,TGTGCCAGCAGCTTAGGGACAGGGGGCCGGGGAGAGACCCAGTACTTC
TRBJ1-2,-,few,TRBV7-3,CASSVTPGLDGYTF,TGTGCCAGCAGTGTTACCCCGGGGCTTGATGGCTACACCTTC
TRBJ1-1,-,-,TRBV20-1,CSARAPTFLEAFF,TGCAGTGCTAGAGCCCCGACTTTTCTTGAAGCTTTCTTT
TRBJ2-6,-,-,TRBV4-1,CASSQERGANVLTF,TGCGCCAGCAGCCAAGAACGGGGGGCCAACGTCCTGACTTTC
TRBJ2-3,TRBD2,once,TRBV5-1,CASSFSGRTDTQYF,TGCGCCAGCAGCTTTAGCGGGAGAACAGATACGCAGTATTTT
TRBJ2-5,TRBD2,few,TRBV7-3,CASSPRPGTSGQETQYF,TGTGCCAGCAGTCCCCGGCCCGGGACTAGCGGGCAAGAGACCCAGTACTTC
TRBJ2-1,TRBD1,once,TRBV5-1,CASGPDRAYNEQFF,TGCGCCAGCGGGCCCGACAGGGCGTACAATGAGCAGTTCTTC
TRBJ2-4,-,-,TRBV28,CASSLSENIQYF,TGTGCCAGCAGTTTATCAGAAAACATTCAGTACTTC
TRBJ2-5,TRBD1,-,TRBV7-2,CASSFTGEETQYF,TGTGCCAGCAGTTTTACAGGGGAAGAGACCCAGTACTTC
TRBJ2-1,-,-,TRBV7-9,CASSPGAGTYNEQFF,TGTGCCAGCAGCCCTGGGGCAGGGACCTACAATGAGCAGTTCTTC
TRBJ1-2,-,-,TRBV19,CATRTAGAGGYTF,TGTGCCACCAGAACCGCAGGAGCGGGGGGCTACACCTTC